One sample yielded the 27 T cell receptor beta chains listed below, sequenced in a study of identical twins' blood T cells. TCRdb itself ran the 5' RACE reads through MiXCR, one entry per CDR3 protein. The table lists fewer than 450,000 distinct CDR3 sequences, roughly 30% of them singletons. The sample was PBMCs. The receptors here all came from a woman between 18 and 50 years old in good health.

This clonotype was detected only a few times. The rearrangement joins TRBV7-9 to TRBJ2-1; TRBD2 aligns across 8 bases. This CDR3 contains 14 residues. The ends lost 4 bases at V and 8 bases at J; junction bases unmatched: 7. CDR1 SEHNR and CDR2 FQNEAQ come from the germline V gene (reference sequence). The CDR3 DNA is TGTGCCAGCAGCTCGGAGGGACTAGTAGATGAGCAGTTCTTC. Translated, it gives CASSSEGLVDEQFF.

CDR3 DNA: TGTGCCAGCAGCAGCCTAACGGGACAGGGGCTTCTCGGATCTGGGGCCAACGTCCTGACTTTC. Amino acids: CASSSLTGQGLLGSGANVLTF. The rearrangement uses TRBV7-9 and TRBJ2-6; TRBD1 matches at 10 bases. V was clipped by 5 bases and J by 1 base; unmatched bases: 17. CDR1 SEHNR and CDR2 FQNEAQ come from the germline V gene (reference sequence). The CDR3 extends over 21 amino acids.

Concerning this clonotype itself: No conserved phenylalanine or tryptophan ends this CDR3, so it is likely a read error. This chain links TRBV12-3 or TRBV12-4 with TRBJ1-1; D perhaps matches TRBD1 (6 bases). Trimming removed 9 bases from V and 10 bases from J, with 15 bases in between. This CDR3 spans 11 amino acids. Here the CDR3 DNA reads TGTGCCAGTACAACAGGGAAGGGAGCTTTCTCT. Translating gives CASTTGKGAFS.

Remarks on this clonotype: A read error may produce the germline difference seen at one junction end. This sequence joins TRBV29-1 and TRBJ1-2; no reliable D call. The CDR3 totals 10 residues. Germline values: CDR1 SQVTM, CDR2 ANQGSEA. The CDR3 spells CSVLGYGYAF. In DNA, the CDR3 is TGCAGCGTCCTAGGGTATGGCTACGCCTTC.

This clonotype was seen ten or more times. This rearrangement joins TRBV27 to TRBJ1-5; D is uncertain. The CDR3 length is 15 residues. V lost 0 bases and J 3 bases, leaving 9 bases between the germline ends. The germline V gene has CDR1 MNHEY and CDR2 SMNVEV (reference sequence). The CDR3 loop is CASSLSSRANQPQHF. For the CDR3, the DNA is TGTGCCAGCAGTTTATCCTCTAGGGCCAATCAGCCCCAGCATTTT.

This clonotype turned up a few times. The V and J genes are TRBV4-1 and TRBJ1-5; 10 nucleotides match TRBD1. The CDR3 is 16 residues long. Germline V gene sequence: CDR1 MGHRA, CDR2 YSYEKL. Trimming cost V 1 base and J 5 bases; bases outside gene matches: 5. In DNA form, the CDR3 reads TGCGCCAGCAGCCAAGTAAGAGGACAGGGGGATCAGCCCCAGCATTTT. Translating gives CASSQVRGQGDQPQHF.

The chain joins TRBV2 to TRBJ1-4; a weak D match, TRBD1 (5 bases). Trimming took off 7 bases at V and 4 bases at J, with 10 bases between the two ends. The CDR3 sequence is 13 residues long. Germline values: CDR1 SNHLY, CDR2 FYNNEI. Written as DNA, the CDR3 is TGTGCCAGCATCCAGGGTCTTAATGAAAAACTGTTTTTT. Translating gives CASIQGLNEKLFF.

This clonotype was picked up a small number of times. DNA of the CDR3: TGCGCCAGCAGCCCAGACGGACAGACTGAAGCTTTCTTT. This translates into CASSPDGQTEAFF. This chain connects TRBV5-1 to TRBJ1-1, with a possible D match to TRBD1 (6 bases). The CDR3 has 13 residues. Germline values: CDR1 SGHRS, CDR2 YFSETQ. Trimming took off 4 bases at V and 5 bases at J, with 12 bases between the two ends.

Remarks on this clonotype: Compared with germline, one end of the junction differs, possibly owing to a read error. The gene calls are TRBV11-2 and TRBJ2-7; D uncertain. The CDR3 runs 17 residues. From germline, CDR1 is SGHAT and CDR2 FQNNGV. CDR3 loop: CASSALGWPRRTYEQHF. CDR3 sequence (DNA): TGTGCCAGCAGCGCCCTAGGGTGGCCCCGTCGTACGTACGAGCAGCACTTC. Supplemented by reference TRBV11-2 and TRBJ2-7, the full variable domain reads EAGVAQSPRYKIIEKRQSVAFWCNPISGHATLYWYQQILGQGPKLLIQFQNNGVVDDSQLPKDRFSAERLKGVDSTLKIQPAKLEDSAVYLCASSALGWPRRTYEQHFGPGTRLTVT.

This chain links TRBV7-2 with TRBJ1-6, with D hard to call. Germline assignment: CDR1 SGHTA and CDR2 FQGNSA. Trimming shortened V by 1 base and J by 8 bases, and 9 bases separated the two germline ends. This CDR3 contains 14 residues. The CDR3 nucleotides read TGTGCCAGCAGCTTAGTCGTTGCGGATTCACCCCTCCACTTT. This sequence encodes CASSLVVADSPLHF.

The V gene is TRBV29-1, the J gene TRBJ1-1; D gene unclear. The length of the CDR3 is 15 residues. The V end was cut by 1 base, the J end by 9 bases, with 21 bases between. Germline CDR1 and CDR2: SQVTM and ANQGSEA. The CDR3 region is CSVEGMYIPDLKAFF. DNA for the CDR3: TGCAGCGTTGAAGGGATGTACATTCCGGACTTAAAAGCTTTCTTT. The variable domain in full, with the rest retrieved from reference TRBV29-1 and TRBJ1-1, is SAVISQKPSRDICQRGTSLTIQCQVDSQVTMMFWYRQQPGQSLTLIATANQGSEATYESGFVIDKFPISRPNLTFSTLTVSNMSPEDSSIYLCSVEGMYIPDLKAFFGQGTRLTVV.

This clonotype was picked up many times. V usage is TRBV7-3 and J usage is TRBJ1-2; 9 bases map to TRBD1. Germline V gene data show CDR1 as SGHTA and CDR2 as FQGTGA. The CDR3 runs 14 residues. The J segment lost 2 bases and the V segment lost 5 bases, leaving 3 bases of the junction unmatched. CDR3 coding DNA: TGTGCCAGCAGCCTCGGGACAGGGAACTATGGCTACACCTTC. Amino acid sequence: CASSLGTGNYGYTF.

This clonotype was found a few times. The chain joins TRBV27 to TRBJ1-1; no definite D call. This CDR3 has 13 amino acids. Germline-derived CDR1 and CDR2 are MNHEY and SMNVEV (reference sequence). The V and J ends lost 6 bases and 5 bases respectively, with 13 bases between them. The CDR3 region is CASRFRSGTEAFF. For the CDR3, the DNA is TGTGCCAGCAGGTTTAGGAGCGGGACTGAAGCTTTCTTT.

This clonotype showed up just a few times. The gene calls are TRBV5-1 and TRBJ1-1; perhaps TRBD1 as D (5 bases). V was trimmed by 0 bases and J by 1 base, leaving 13 bases between them. The CDR3 loop spans 16 amino acids. The germline V gene has CDR1 SGHRS and CDR2 YFSETQ. DNA for the CDR3: TGCGCCAGCAGCTTGGCCTGGGACGGTTGGAACACTGAAGCTTTCTTT. It encodes CASSLAWDGWNTEAFF.

With regard to this clonotype: This may come from a read error, since a much larger clone is one base off. In nucleotides, the CDR3 is TGCAGCGTTGAAGAGAAGTGGAATGAGCAGTCCTTC. Translated, it gives CSVEEKWNEQSF. This chain links TRBV29-1 with TRBJ2-1; D gene unclear. Germline V CDR1 and CDR2: SQVTM, ANQGSEA. This CDR3 comprises 12 residues.

This clonotype was counted a few times. J is TRBJ1-5 and V is TRBV6-6, with TRBD1 as a possible D gene (6 bases). This CDR3 is built from 12 residues. Trimming left V 0 bases short and J 15 bases short, with 12 bases between. Per the germline V gene, CDR1 is MNHNY and CDR2 is SVGAGI (reference sequence). The CDR3 sequence: CASSYSVRGPHF. The CDR3 DNA reads TGTGCCAGCAGTTACTCGGTCAGGGGCCCGCATTTT.

This clonotype was detected ten times or more. The chain is built from TRBV20-1 and TRBJ1-3; D gene ambiguous. Trimming removed 2 bases from V and 4 bases from J, with 9 bases in between. The CDR3 is made up of 13 amino acids. The germline V gene has CDR1 DFQATT and CDR2 SNEGSKA (reference sequence). In DNA form, the CDR3 reads TGCAGTGCTAGATGGGGTCCCGGAAACACCATATATTTT. This codes for CSARWGPGNTIYF.

This clonotype appeared a few times. The genes are TRBV14 and TRBJ2-7; D is perhaps TRBD1 or TRBD2 (6 bases each). Looked up from germline, CDR1 is SGHDN and CDR2 is FVKESK. V lost 4 bases to trimming and J lost 3 bases, with 13 bases between them. CDR3 length equals 14 residues. CDR3 protein: CASSRTGRIYEQYF. The CDR3 DNA is TGTGCCAGCAGCCGAACAGGGAGGATCTACGAGCAGTACTTC.

V usage is TRBV20-1 and J usage is TRBJ2-3; D is possibly TRBD2 (5 bases). The V and J ends lost 6 bases and 2 bases respectively, with 15 bases between them. The germline gives CDR1 DFQATT, CDR2 SNEGSKA (reference sequence). The CDR3 has 14 residues. The CDR3 DNA follows: TGCAGTGCGTGGAGCGGCCACACCACAGATACGCAGTATTTT. Translated, it gives CSAWSGHTTDTQYF.

The CDR3: CAIRASQGAGTEAFF. CDR3 in DNA: TGTGCCATCAGGGCATCTCAGGGGGCTGGAACTGAAGCTTTCTTT. This chain uses TRBV10-3 with TRBJ1-1, with 8 nucleotides matching TRBD1. The germline CDR1 and CDR2 sequences are ENHRY and SYGVKD. The ends lost 6 bases at V and 5 bases at J; junction bases unmatched: 11. The CDR3 is 15 residues long.

This clonotype was counted only a few times. The chain uses TRBV4-3 and TRBJ2-2; D may be TRBD2 (6 bases). V was pared by 0 bases and J by 3 bases, with 14 bases between. Per germline, CDR1 LGHNA and CDR2 YSLEER. This CDR3 spans 17 amino acids. This CDR3 reads CASSQELGGIYTGELFF. Written as DNA, the CDR3 is TGCGCCAGCAGCCAAGAACTCGGCGGGATTTACACCGGGGAGCTGTTTTTT.

The chain links TRBV10-3 to TRBJ1-5; tentative D call: TRBD1 (6 bases). The ends were cut back, 6 bases at V and 5 bases at J, with 17 bases in the middle. In germline, CDR1 is ENHRY, CDR2 SYGVKD. The length of the CDR3 is 15 residues. CDR3 region: CAISEAGGSHQPQHF. For the CDR3, the DNA is TGTGCCATCAGCGAAGCGGGGGGCTCCCATCAGCCCCAGCATTTT.

The chain is built from TRBV2 and TRBJ2-2; 7 bases match TRBD2. Trimming cost V 8 bases and J 6 bases; bases outside gene matches: 3. The CDR3 totals 12 residues. CDR1 SNHLY and CDR2 FYNNEI come from the germline V gene. The CDR3 loop reads CASGLGAGELFF. CDR3 in DNA: TGTGCCAGCGGACTAGGTGCCGGGGAGCTGTTTTTT.

The rearrangement joins TRBV10-3 to TRBJ2-2, with D unresolved. The CDR3 has 13 residues. Germline values: CDR1 ENHRY, CDR2 SYGVKD. Deletions cut 3 bases from V and 0 bases from J, with 2 bases between. The CDR3 bases are TGTGCCATCAGTGACCCGAACACCGGGGAGCTGTTTTTT. Amino acids: CAISDPNTGELFF.

This clonotype was detected only a few times. Germline and junction disagree at one end, which may indicate a read error. V and J are TRBV5-6 and TRBJ1-1, with unresolved D. CDR3 length: 14 residues. CDR1 and CDR2 (germline): SGHDT, YYEEEE. CDR3 in amino acids: CASSFGSSGTGAFF. The CDR3 DNA sequence: TGTGCCAGCAGCTTTGGATCGTCGGGCACTGGAGCTTTCTTT. The full variable domain, in which reference TRBV5-6 and TRBJ1-1 provide the parts outside the CDR3, is DAGVTQSPTHLIKTRGQQVTLRCSPKSGHDTVSWYQQALGQGPQFIFQYYEEEERQRGNFPDRFSGHQFPNYSSELNVNALLLGDSALYLCASSFGSSGTGAFFGQGTRLTVV.

As concerns this clonotype: Compared with germline, one end of the junction differs, possibly owing to a read error. The chain recombines TRBV20-1 with TRBJ2-1; a possible D gene is TRBD1 (6 bases). In germline, CDR1 is DFQATT, CDR2 SNEGSKA (reference sequence). CDR3 length equals 14 residues. CDR3 sequence reads: CSASRGEWDNGQFF. The CDR3 bases are TGCAGTGCTAGCCGAGGGGAGTGGGACAATGGGCAGTTCTTC.

The chain joins TRBV27 to TRBJ2-2; D may correspond to TRBD1 or TRBD2 (5 bases each). Germline V gene lookup returns CDR1 MNHEY and CDR2 SMNVEV (reference sequence). The V and J ends lost 8 bases and 1 base respectively, with 11 bases between them. CDR3 length: 14 residues. The CDR3 DNA follows: TGTGCCAGCGCCTCGGGGCGGAACACCGGGGAGCTGTTTTTT. Translating gives CASASGRNTGELFF.